The source of this T cell receptor (beta chain) is a study of cytomegalovirus exposure and HLA in healthy donors. Primers: 60 Vbeta forward and 13 Jbeta reverse. This table comes from immunoSEQ multiplex PCR, and its TCRdb copy is limited to in-frame clones, with some not included. The sample yields roughly 200,000 clones, 76% seen once. This clone was detected only a few times. Germline V gene data show CDR1 as GTSNPN and CDR2 as SVGIG (reference sequence). This CDR3 comprises 15 residues. With 0 bases removed from V and 10 bases from J, the gap between germline ends came to 19 bases. The TCR originated in a man between 18 and 29 years old in good health and CMV-seronegative. The chain combines TRBV30 with TRBJ1-5, with D possibly TRBD1 on 6 matching bases. The source material was PBMCs. The CDR3 DNA is TGTGCCTGGAGTGTAGCAGGGGACGTCAGACAACCCCAGCATTTT. It codes for CAWSVAGDVRQPQHF.